What follows describes a single TCR beta chain. The antigen remains undetermined. The record originates from a study of shared clonotypes between healthy human individuals. Overall study context: The study used three CD4 naive, three CD4 memory, two CD8 naive and one CD8 memory plate per donor.

Points from the study as a whole: Sharing across a few donors was seen in roughly 5% of naive CD4 clonotypes.

The CDR3 is 14 residues long. The germline CDR1 and CDR2 sequences are SGHNT and YYREEE (reference sequence). V lost 4 bases, J lost 5 bases, and 8 bases stayed unmatched. Genomic DNA of each subset was evenly split across several immunoSEQ plates. This table comes from immunoSEQ multiplex PCR, and its TCRdb copy is limited to in-frame clones, with some not included. The repertoire consists of some 1,600,000 clones, with about 98% occurring once and the leading ten covering roughly 0.4%. Material for sequencing was naive CD4+ T cells sorted from blood. This sample's subset: CD45RA+ positively selected. The clonotype originates from a man aged 25 to 40 in good health. The V call is TRBV5-4, the J call TRBJ2-7; 8 bases map to TRBD1. The CDR3 is CASSLGQGVDEQYF. CDR3 nucleotides: TGTGCCAGCAGCCTCGGACAGGGAGTCGACGAGCAGTACTTC.